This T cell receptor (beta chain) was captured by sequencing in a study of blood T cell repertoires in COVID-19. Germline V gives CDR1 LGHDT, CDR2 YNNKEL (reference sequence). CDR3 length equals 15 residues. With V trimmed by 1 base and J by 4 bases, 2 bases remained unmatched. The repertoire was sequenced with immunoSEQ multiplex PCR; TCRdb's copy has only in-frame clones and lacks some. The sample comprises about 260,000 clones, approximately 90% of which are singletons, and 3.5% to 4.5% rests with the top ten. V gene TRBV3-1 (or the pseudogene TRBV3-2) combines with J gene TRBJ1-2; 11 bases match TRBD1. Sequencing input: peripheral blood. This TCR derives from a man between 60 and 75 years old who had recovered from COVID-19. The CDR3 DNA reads TGTGCCAGCAGCCAAGGGACAGGGGGCGGCTATGGCTACACCTTC. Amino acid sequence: CASSQGTGGGYGYTF.